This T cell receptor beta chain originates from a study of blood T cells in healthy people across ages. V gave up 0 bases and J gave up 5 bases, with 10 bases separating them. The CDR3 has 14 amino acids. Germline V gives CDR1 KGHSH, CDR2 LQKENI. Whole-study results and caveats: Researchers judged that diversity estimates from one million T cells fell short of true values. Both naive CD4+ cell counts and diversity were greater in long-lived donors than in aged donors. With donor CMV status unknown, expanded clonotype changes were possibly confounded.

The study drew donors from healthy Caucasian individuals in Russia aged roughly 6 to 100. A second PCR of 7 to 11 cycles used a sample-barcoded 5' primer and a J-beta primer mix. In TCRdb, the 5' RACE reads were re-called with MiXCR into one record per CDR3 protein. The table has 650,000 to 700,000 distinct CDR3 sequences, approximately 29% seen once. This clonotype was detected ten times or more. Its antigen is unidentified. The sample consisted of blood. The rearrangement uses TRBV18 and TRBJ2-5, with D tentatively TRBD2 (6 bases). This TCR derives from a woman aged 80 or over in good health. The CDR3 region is CASSPPRGSETQYF. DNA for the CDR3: TGTGCCAGCTCACCACCCCGGGGGAGCGAGACCCAGTACTTC.